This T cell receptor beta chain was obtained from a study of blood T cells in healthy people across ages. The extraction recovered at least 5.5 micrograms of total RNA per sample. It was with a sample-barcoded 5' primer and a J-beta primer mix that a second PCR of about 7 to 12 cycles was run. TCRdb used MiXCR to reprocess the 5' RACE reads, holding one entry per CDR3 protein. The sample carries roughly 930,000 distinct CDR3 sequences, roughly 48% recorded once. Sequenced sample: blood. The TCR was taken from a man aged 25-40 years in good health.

The CDR3 bases are TGTGCCAGCAGCGCACAGGCCGCCTCCTACGAGCAGTACTTC. This gives the protein CASSAQAASYEQYF. The V and J genes are TRBV7-9 and TRBJ2-7; tentative D call: TRBD1 (5 bases). The CDR3 is 14 amino acids. Between the trimmed V and J ends, which lost 5 bases and 0 bases, there was a span of 11 bases. CDR1 and CDR2 from the germline V gene are SEHNR and FQNEAQ (reference sequence).